This T cell receptor beta chain was identified in a study of cytomegalovirus exposure and HLA in healthy donors. Primers for the PCR totalled 60 Vbeta and 13 Jbeta. Clones were sequenced by immunoSEQ multiplex PCR, and TCRdb holds only the in-frame ones, with some missing. This table has approximately 140,000 clones, 76% appearing once. Trimming shortened V by 2 bases and J by 6 bases, and 8 bases separated the two germline ends. This CDR3 region has 12 residues. The V gene's germline CDR1 is GTSNPN and CDR2 SVGIG (reference sequence). The TCR originated in a man aged 18 to 29 in good health and CMV-seronegative. The specimen sequenced was PBMCs. J is TRBJ2-4 and V is TRBV30, with D perhaps matching TRBD2 (5 bases). The CDR3 DNA is TGTGCCTGGAGTCCCCGGGGAAACATTCAGTACTTC. Amino acid sequence: CAWSPRGNIQYF.